Here is one T cell receptor (beta chain) with its context. As yet, its antigen is unknown. This sample stems from a study of cytomegalovirus exposure and HLA in healthy donors. General study results and limits: CMV serostatus was the only recorded immune exposure for donors.

60 Vbeta and 13 Jbeta primers were used in PCR. Here immunoSEQ multiplex PCR was the method, and the copy in TCRdb shows in-frame clones only, minus some. The table has fewer than 45,000 clones, 60% to 75% seen once. V trimming: 0 bases; J trimming: 5 bases; junction bases outside the gene matches: 6. Germline CDR1 is ENHRY and CDR2 is SYGVKD. The CDR3 covers 15 residues. V is TRBV10-3 and J is TRBJ2-7; 8 bases are shared with TRBD1. The TCR comes from a man aged 40-49 years in good health and CMV-seronegative. The sequencing input was PBMCs. For the CDR3, the DNA is TGTGCCATCAGTGAGTCCGGCACAGGGGGTCACGAGCAGTACTTC. Amino acids: CAISESGTGGHEQYF.